These 25 T cell receptor beta chains were sequenced from one sample in a study of cytomegalovirus exposure and HLA in healthy donors. The PCR used 60 Vbeta and 13 Jbeta primers. Here immunoSEQ multiplex PCR was the method, and the copy in TCRdb shows in-frame clones only, minus some. This table has 30,000 to 40,000 clones, over 60% appearing once. The sequenced material came from PBMCs. Source of these receptors: a man in his forties in good health and CMV-seronegative.

CDR3 in amino acids: CASSLKGGGGKAEQFF. Written as DNA, the CDR3 is TGTGCCAGCAGCTTAAAGGGGGGGGGCGGGAAGGCTGAGCAGTTCTTC. The V gene is TRBV7-6, the J gene TRBJ2-1; tentative D call: TRBD2 (7 bases). Germline CDR1 reads SGHVS; CDR2 reads FNYEAQ. This CDR3 has 16 residues. Trimming stripped 2 bases from V and 9 bases from J, with 20 bases between.

By sample share, this clone is medium-sized. The chain joins TRBV28 to TRBJ2-1; TRBD2 matches at 7 bases. The trim removed 2 bases at V and 7 bases at J, leaving 8 bases unmatched. The CDR3 has 15 residues. Germline CDR1 reads MDHEN; CDR2 reads SYDVKM. For the CDR3, the DNA is TGTGCCAGCAGTTTAGTAAGCGGGGAAATTAATGAGCAGTTCTTC. The encoded protein is CASSLVSGEINEQFF. Filled out from reference TRBV28 and TRBJ2-1, the complete variable domain reads DVKVTQSSRYLVKRTGEKVFLECVQDMDHENMFWYRQDPGLGLRLIYFSYDVKMKEKGDIPEGYSVSREKKERFSLILESASTNQTSMYLCASSLVSGEINEQFFGPGTRLTVL.

The rearrangement uses TRBV4-1 and TRBJ2-2; the D gene is possibly TRBD2 (7 bases). This CDR3 contains 16 residues. V gave up 3 bases and J gave up 3 bases, with 14 bases separating them. Per germline, CDR1 MGHRA and CDR2 YSYEKL. CDR3 sequence reads: CASSHPEGGDTGELFF. The CDR3 nucleotides are TGCGCCAGCAGCCACCCTGAAGGGGGGGACACCGGGGAGCTGTTTTTT.

The chain carries TRBV18 and TRBJ2-7; 7 bases fit TRBD1. This CDR3 has 15 amino acids. V shed 0 bases and J 1 base; nucleotides not matched to a gene: 3. CDR1 KGHSH and CDR2 LQKENI come from the germline V gene. The CDR3, as DNA: TGTGCCAGCTCACCACCGGGACAGAGATCCTACGAGCAGTACTTC. This translates into CASSPPGQRSYEQYF.

The CDR3 sequence: CASSLAGVTGYTF. CDR3 DNA: TGTGCCAGCAGCTTGGCCGGGGTTACCGGCTACACCTTC. The chain has TRBV5-4 and TRBJ1-2; no firm D call. Germline V gives CDR1 SGHNT, CDR2 YYREEE (reference sequence). The CDR3 sequence is 13 residues long. V lost 0 bases and J lost 8, with 11 bases in between.

Comments on this clone: This same CDR3 is encoded by further DNA sequences in the sample. The chain has TRBV30 and TRBJ1-5; no reliable D call. The germline V and J ends were trimmed by 0 bases and 4 bases, with 10 bases remaining between them. The CDR3 spans 14 residues. Germline V gene sequence: CDR1 GTSNPN, CDR2 SVGIG (reference sequence). The CDR3 DNA follows: TGTGCCTGGAGTGTGTCACAGAATAATCAGCCCCAGCATTTT. Residues: CAWSVSQNNQPQHF.

The chain has TRBV6-5 and TRBJ1-2; 9 bases fit TRBD1. The CDR3 totals 14 residues. The V segment lost 2 bases and the J segment 4 bases; nucleotides outside the gene matches: 2. Germline values: CDR1 MNHEY, CDR2 SVGAGI. CDR3 nucleotide sequence: TGTGCCAGCAGTTACGGACAGGGGCCCTATGGCTACACCTTC. This encodes CASSYGQGPYGYTF.

The chain recombines TRBV28 with TRBJ2-4; 8 nucleotides match TRBD1. V dropped 9 bases and J dropped 9; count of bases not matched to a gene: 13. Germline lookup yields CDR1 MDHEN and CDR2 SYDVKM. The CDR3 spans 14 residues. The CDR3 reads CASTGQVLRGIQYF. The CDR3, as DNA: TGTGCCAGTACGGGACAGGTCTTAAGGGGCATTCAGTACTTC.

The chain employs TRBV6-5 and TRBJ2-1, with D maybe TRBD1 (5 bases). CDR3 length: 13 amino acids. The germline V gene has CDR1 MNHEY and CDR2 SVGAGI. V was trimmed by 6 bases and J by 9 bases, leaving 15 bases between them. CDR3 bases: TGTGCCAGCAGCTCCTGGGGCGACGGTGAGCAGTTCTTC. It is translated as CASSSWGDGEQFF.

This chain connects TRBV28 to TRBJ1-6, with D perhaps TRBD1 (5 bases). The length of the CDR3 is 13 residues. Trimming left V 8 bases short and J 1 base short, with 6 bases between. The germline V gene has CDR1 MDHEN and CDR2 SYDVKM. The CDR3 reads CASQGSYNSPLHF. CDR3 in DNA: TGTGCCAGCCAGGGTTCCTATAATTCACCCCTCCACTTT.

The chain employs TRBV6-5 and TRBJ2-3; 7 bases match TRBD2. Germline V lookup: CDR1 MNHEY, CDR2 SVGAGI. There are 15 residues in the CDR3. J lost 5 bases, V lost 3 bases, and 8 bases had no gene match. In nucleotides, the CDR3 is TGTGCCAGCAGTTATGTAGCGGGTAGCGGAGATACGCAGTATTTT. This encodes CASSYVAGSGDTQYF.

This chain links TRBV28 with TRBJ1-3; no clear D. The CDR3 has 13 residues. Per germline, CDR1 MDHEN and CDR2 SYDVKM. Trimming removed 6 bases at V and 4 bases at J, with 10 bases between. The CDR3 reads CASSPLLGNTIYF. The CDR3 DNA sequence: TGTGCCAGCAGCCCCCTCCTGGGAAACACCATATATTTT.

CDR3 region: CASSHFSLGQSFGYTF. The CDR3 DNA reads TGTGCCAGCAGCCATTTTTCTTTGGGACAGTCATTCGGCTACACCTTC. The V call is TRBV4-2, the J call TRBJ1-2, with 7 bases that match TRBD1. The germline V gene encodes CDR1 LGHNA and CDR2 YNFKEQ. The CDR3 spans 16 residues. J lost 8 bases, V lost 3 bases, and 15 bases had no gene match.

The chain couples TRBV29-1 to TRBJ1-2, with D possibly matching TRBD1 (5 bases). The CDR3 length is 12 residues. Per germline, CDR1 SQVTM and CDR2 ANQGSEA. Trimming cost V 8 bases and J 1 base, with 11 bases left between them. DNA for the CDR3: TGCAGCCCCACGGGGGGTAACTATGGCTACACCTTC. Protein sequence: CSPTGGNYGYTF.

The rearrangement links TRBV25-1 to TRBJ1-1; D gene unclear. This CDR3 is 15 amino acids long. With 3 bases removed from V and 5 bases from J, the gap between germline ends came to 16 bases. CDR1 is MGHDK, CDR2 SYGVNS, per germline. As DNA, the CDR3 is TGTGCCAGCAGTGACTATGTGACGGGAACAACTGAAGCTTTCTTT. Encoded protein: CASSDYVTGTTEAFF. Complete variable domain (other parts from reference TRBV25-1 and TRBJ1-1): EADIYQTPRYLVIGTGKKITLECSQTMGHDKMYWYQQDPGMELHLIHYSYGVNSTEKGDLSSESTVSRIRTEHFPLTLESARPSHTSQYLCASSDYVTGTTEAFFGQGTRLTVV.

The V gene is TRBV5-4, the J gene TRBJ2-7, with TRBD1 matching 8 bases. The length of the CDR3 is 14 residues. CDR1 SGHNT and CDR2 YYREEE come from the germline V gene (reference sequence). After removal of 5 bases from V and 1 base from J, the junction contained 5 bases not matched to a gene. CDR3: CASSPDRGSYEQYF. CDR3 bases: TGTGCCAGCAGTCCAGACAGGGGATCCTACGAGCAGTACTTC. Looking up the rest from reference TRBV5-4 and TRBJ2-7 gives the full variable domain: ETGVTQSPTHLIKTRGQQVTLRCSSQSGHNTVSWYQQALGQGPQFIFQYYREEENGRGNFPPRFSGLQFPNYSSELNVNALELDDSALYLCASSPDRGSYEQYFGPGTRLTVT.

The chain has TRBV6-5 and TRBJ1-5; weak D call: TRBD1 (5 bases). The ends were cut back, 4 bases at V and 3 bases at J, with 10 bases in the middle. Germline CDR1 and CDR2: MNHEY and SVGAGI. The length of the CDR3 is 14 residues. In DNA, the CDR3 is TGTGCCAGCAGTTCGCAGGGATTCAATCAGCCCCAGCATTTT. It yields the protein CASSSQGFNQPQHF.

This clone came up once. DNA of the CDR3: TGTGCCAGCAGTCCCAACGGGGGGGCCTCTGGAAACACCATATATTTT. It is translated as CASSPNGGASGNTIYF. This chain links TRBV7-2 with TRBJ1-3, with D possibly being TRBD1 (6 bases). The CDR3 length is 16 residues. V dropped 6 bases and J dropped 0 bases, with 15 bases sitting between them. Germline CDR1 and CDR2: SGHTA and FQGNSA.

V gene TRBV15 combines with J gene TRBJ1-1; TRBD1 aligns across 7 bases. The CDR3 length is 15 residues. Unmatched junction bases numbered 6, after V lost 4 bases and J lost 1 base. Germline V gene sequence: CDR1 LNHNV, CDR2 YYDKDF (reference sequence). The CDR3 reads CATSNGYRGNTEAFF. The CDR3 coding sequence is TGTGCCACCAGCAACGGTTACAGGGGGAACACTGAAGCTTTCTTT.

The sample holds a few counts of this clone. The chain uses TRBV5-5 and TRBJ1-6, with 11 positions matching TRBD1. The V gene end was trimmed by 4 bases and the J gene end by 9 bases; junction bases not matched to a gene: 6. The germline V gene has CDR1 SGHKS and CDR2 YYEKEE (reference sequence). This CDR3 has 15 residues. The chain's CDR3 is CASSLVDRGLSPLHF. The CDR3, as DNA: TGTGCCAGCAGCCTAGTGGACAGGGGGCTTTCACCCCTCCACTTT.

The chain uses TRBV6-5 and TRBJ1-1, with 9 bases fitting TRBD1. The CDR3 spans 14 residues. CDR1 is MNHEY, CDR2 SVGAGI, per germline. The trim removed 2 bases at V and 10 bases at J, leaving 8 bases unmatched. The CDR3 loop is CASSYQGQGGSAFF. The CDR3 DNA follows: TGTGCCAGCAGTTACCAGGGACAGGGTGGTTCAGCTTTCTTT.

This clone was counted between two and nine times. V is TRBV5-1 and J is TRBJ2-1, with 11 bases that match TRBD2. The CDR3 length is 16 residues. V dropped 1 base and J dropped 0; count of bases not matched to a gene: 0. CDR1 is SGHRS, CDR2 YFSETQ, per germline. The CDR3 loop reads CASSLTSGGSYNEQFF. In DNA form, the CDR3 reads TGCGCCAGCAGCTTGACTAGCGGGGGCTCCTACAATGAGCAGTTCTTC.

The chain couples TRBV5-1 to TRBJ2-7; 8 nucleotides align to TRBD1. The V gene end was trimmed by 4 bases and the J gene end by 2 bases; junction bases not matched to a gene: 14. Germline assignment: CDR1 SGHRS and CDR2 YFSETQ. The CDR3 has 17 residues. The CDR3 protein is CASSTLPGQVATYEQYF. The CDR3 bases are TGCGCCAGCAGCACCCTACCGGGACAGGTTGCCACCTACGAGCAGTACTTC.

This chain connects TRBV27 to TRBJ2-7; a possible D gene is TRBD1 (5 bases). Germline CDR1 reads MNHEY; CDR2 reads SMNVEV (reference sequence). The CDR3 spans 11 residues. V was pared by 8 bases and J by 3 bases, with 8 bases between. The CDR3 nucleotides are TGTGCCAGCCAGGGAATCTACGAGCAGTACTTC. Its protein is CASQGIYEQYF.

This clone was seen more than once but under ten times. The CDR3 loop is CASSLTGGGDMGYNEQFF. CDR3 in DNA: TGTGCCAGCAGTCTAACGGGAGGTGGTGATATGGGATACAATGAGCAGTTCTTC. The rearrangement links TRBV28 to TRBJ2-1; 7 bases agree with TRBD2. V lost 5 bases and J lost 4; bases outside the gene matches: 17. Per germline, CDR1 MDHEN and CDR2 SYDVKM. The CDR3 is 18 residues long.